The 25 T cell receptor beta chains given below trace back to one sample, sequenced in a study of cytomegalovirus exposure and HLA in healthy donors. PCR was performed using 60 Vbeta and 13 Jbeta primers. TCRdb's table, derived via immunoSEQ multiplex PCR, lists solely in-frame clones and lacks some. The sample yields some 200,000 clones, around 80% seen once. The sequencing input was PBMCs. These receptors were collected from a woman between 55 and 75 years old in good health and CMV-seropositive.

J is TRBJ2-1 and V is TRBV7-2, with TRBD1 identical over 7 bases. CDR3 size: 12 residues. In germline, CDR1 is SGHTA, CDR2 FQGNSA. The V segment lost 5 bases and the J segment 15 bases; nucleotides outside the gene matches: 10. Here the CDR3 reads CASSLVTGMWFF. CDR3 nucleotide sequence: TGTGCCAGCAGCCTCGTGACAGGGATGTGGTTCTTC.

The V and J genes are TRBV6-1 and TRBJ1-2; 7 nucleotides align to TRBD1. The trim removed 7 bases at V and 7 bases at J, leaving 12 bases unmatched. Germline CDR1 and CDR2: MNHNS and SASEGT. The CDR3 sequence is 14 residues long. The CDR3 reads CASTYDREAFGYTF. CDR3 DNA sequence: TGTGCCAGCACCTATGACAGGGAGGCTTTTGGCTACACCTTC.

V gene TRBV6-5 combines with J gene TRBJ2-7, with 9 bases fitting TRBD2. J lost 3 bases, V lost 8 bases, and 8 bases had no gene match. There are 14 residues in the CDR3. Germline loops: CDR1 MNHEY, CDR2 SVGAGI. The CDR3 region has the DNA TGTGCCAGCCTCCCAGCGGGAGGCGGCTACGAGCAGTACTTC. It encodes CASLPAGGGYEQYF.

The CDR3 DNA sequence: TGCGCCAGCAGCTCCGGGACAGGGGGCTGGGAGACCCAGTACTTC. Translation: CASSSGTGGWETQYF. The rearrangement links TRBV5-1 to TRBJ2-5; the match to TRBD1 covers 12 bases. The CDR3 loop spans 15 amino acids. V was pared by 3 bases and J by 5 bases, with 5 bases of the junction left unmatched. Germline loops: CDR1 SGHRS, CDR2 YFSETQ.

The chain carries TRBV5-5 and TRBJ1-5, with a possible D match to TRBD1 (5 bases). The CDR3 runs 16 residues. Germline CDR1 is SGHKS and CDR2 is YYEKEE (reference sequence). V shed 1 base and J shed 5 bases, with 16 bases lying between them. CDR3 sequence reads: CASSLRVTALYQPQHF. The DNA for the CDR3 is TGTGCCAGCAGCTTGCGGGTGACAGCGCTATATCAGCCCCAGCATTTT. Complete variable domain (other parts from reference TRBV5-5 and TRBJ1-5): DAGVTQSPTHLIKTRGQQVTLRCSPISGHKSVSWYQQVLGQGPQFIFQYYEKEERGRGNFPDRFSARQFPNYSSELNVNALLLGDSALYLCASSLRVTALYQPQHFGDGTRLSIL.

The chain joins TRBV5-1 to TRBJ1-5; D perhaps matches TRBD1 (5 bases). Looked up from germline, CDR1 is SGHRS and CDR2 is YFSETQ. The germline V and J ends were trimmed by 2 bases and 5 bases, with 8 bases remaining between them. The CDR3 length is 13 residues. CDR3 DNA: TGCGCCAGCAGCTTTCTAGGGGATCAGCCCCAGCATTTT. Its translation: CASSFLGDQPQHF.

The chain joins TRBV5-1 to TRBJ2-4, with 10 bases identical to TRBD1. V trimming: 5 bases; J trimming: 9 bases; junction bases outside the gene matches: 5. Germline loops: CDR1 SGHRS, CDR2 YFSETQ. This CDR3 is 13 amino acids long. CDR3 in amino acids: CASSPGQGTIQYF. DNA of the CDR3: TGCGCCAGCAGTCCGGGACAGGGGACCATTCAGTACTTC.

The J gene is TRBJ1-2, the V gene TRBV30; D possibly corresponds to TRBD1 (5 bases). Germline V CDR1 and CDR2: GTSNPN, SVGIG (reference sequence). The CDR3 extends over 14 amino acids. V shed 0 bases and J shed 8 bases, with 16 bases lying between them. CDR3 coding DNA: TGTGCCTGGAGTGTATACGGGGGGACGGGCGGCTACACCTTC. Protein sequence: CAWSVYGGTGGYTF.

This chain connects TRBV9 to TRBJ2-1; 8 bases agree with TRBD2. This CDR3 region has 14 residues. V dropped 2 bases and J dropped 8; count of bases not matched to a gene: 6. In germline, CDR1 is SGDLS, CDR2 YYNGEE. Written as DNA, the CDR3 is TGTGCCAGCAGCGTCGCTAGCGGGCAAGATGAGCAGTTCTTC. Protein sequence: CASSVASGQDEQFF.

This chain links TRBV4-2 with TRBJ1-2; 7 nucleotides agree with TRBD1. The V gene end was trimmed by 0 bases and the J gene end by 5 bases; junction bases not matched to a gene: 6. Germline V gives CDR1 LGHNA, CDR2 YNFKEQ. The CDR3 extends over 15 amino acids. CDR3 amino acids: CASSQDLGQLYGYTF. The CDR3 region has the DNA TGTGCCAGCAGCCAAGATTTGGGACAGCTATATGGCTACACCTTC.

In the case of this clone: Other DNA variants within this sample encode the same CDR3. This chain joins TRBV19 and TRBJ1-1, with TRBD1 identical over 7 bases. The junction had 2 bases not matched to a gene; V was cut back by 6 bases and J by 1 base. Germline CDR1 LNHDA, CDR2 SQIVND (reference sequence). The CDR3 loop spans 13 amino acids. The CDR3 is CASSWDRNTEAFF. In DNA, the CDR3 is TGTGCCAGTAGCTGGGACAGGAACACTGAAGCTTTCTTT.

The chain couples TRBV5-5 to TRBJ1-2; D is uncertain. The length of the CDR3 is 14 residues. CDR1 and CDR2 (germline): SGHKS, YYEKEE (reference sequence). The ends were cut back, 0 bases at V and 4 bases at J, with 10 bases in the middle. The CDR3 bases are TGTGCCAGCAGCTTGGCCCAAGGGAGCTATGGCTACACCTTC. Amino acid sequence: CASSLAQGSYGYTF. The full variable domain, its missing parts supplied by reference TRBV5-5 and TRBJ1-2, is DAGVTQSPTHLIKTRGQQVTLRCSPISGHKSVSWYQQVLGQGPQFIFQYYEKEERGRGNFPDRFSARQFPNYSSELNVNALLLGDSALYLCASSLAQGSYGYTFGSGTRLTVV.

The chain employs TRBV11-2 and TRBJ2-3; D remains unclear. Trimming removed 3 bases from V and 10 bases from J, with 11 bases in between. The germline gives CDR1 SGHAT, CDR2 FQNNGV. The CDR3 consists of 12 residues. The CDR3 loop reads CASSFSSSSQYF. The CDR3 DNA follows: TGTGCCAGCAGCTTCTCCTCTTCGTCGCAGTATTTT.

In nucleotides, the CDR3 is TGTGCCAGCAGCATGGGTGGTAGAAACACTGAAGCTTTCTTT. Translating it yields CASSMGGRNTEAFF. The chain links TRBV5-4 to TRBJ1-1; D gene uncertain. Germline CDR1 is SGHNT and CDR2 is YYREEE (reference sequence). The CDR3 covers 14 residues. V was trimmed by 4 bases and J by 2 bases, leaving 12 bases between them.

This chain joins TRBV9 and TRBJ2-3; 12 bases map to TRBD2. The CDR3 spans 18 residues. Germline CDR1 is SGDLS and CDR2 is YYNGEE. Unmatched junction bases numbered 8, after V lost 0 bases and J lost 3 bases. The CDR3 bases are TGTGCCAGCAGCGTAGCTAGCGGGAGGGCCCTTCGAACAGATACGCAGTATTTT. Encoded protein: CASSVASGRALRTDTQYF.

The CDR3 nucleotides read TGTGCCAGCAGCTCCTTCGATGGACAGAGGAACGAGCAGTACTTC. Protein: CASSSFDGQRNEQYF. This rearrangement joins TRBV11-1 to TRBJ2-7; possible D gene TRBD1, 6 bases. The CDR3 has 15 residues. CDR1 and CDR2 (germline): SGHAT, FQDESV (reference sequence). V was pared by 4 bases and J by 5 bases, with 18 bases between.

The chain carries TRBV6-1 and TRBJ1-1; maybe TRBD1 (5 bases). V was pared by 3 bases and J by 3 bases, with 11 bases between. The CDR3 extends over 14 amino acids. From germline, CDR1 is MNHNS and CDR2 SASEGT. The DNA for the CDR3 is TGTGCCAGCAGTGACGGTAACAGGCACACTGAAGCTTTCTTT. As protein: CASSDGNRHTEAFF.

As concerns this clone: This same CDR3 is encoded by further DNA sequences in the sample. V and J are TRBV30 and TRBJ1-1; 7 nucleotides align to TRBD1. Germline loops: CDR1 GTSNPN, CDR2 SVGIG (reference sequence). The CDR3 is 12 amino acids. J lost 4 bases, V lost 1 base, and 0 bases had no gene match. The CDR3 spells CAWSDRGTEAFF. The CDR3 DNA reads TGTGCCTGGAGTGACAGGGGCACTGAAGCTTTCTTT.

The chain joins TRBV5-1 to TRBJ2-1; D is possibly TRBD2 (6 bases). Trimming stripped 5 bases from V and 6 bases from J, with 18 bases between. The CDR3 loop spans 15 amino acids. Germline V gene data show CDR1 as SGHRS and CDR2 as YFSETQ. The DNA for the CDR3 is TGCGCCAGCAGACCTTCCGGGACTGGCCTCAATGAGCAGTTCTTC. It encodes CASRPSGTGLNEQFF.

The V and J genes are TRBV5-1 and TRBJ2-5; D remains unclear. V lost 4 bases and J 5 bases, leaving 12 bases between the germline ends. Germline CDR1 reads SGHRS; CDR2 reads YFSETQ. The CDR3 runs to 13 residues. In nucleotides, the CDR3 is TGCGCCAGCAGCCGAGAGGAGATTGAGACCCAGTACTTC. Its protein is CASSREEIETQYF.

This clone appeared a few times. DNA of the CDR3: TGTGCCAGCAGCTTGGAGGGACAGGGGGCGTTTGGCTACACCTTC. As protein: CASSLEGQGAFGYTF. The V and J genes are TRBV5-5 and TRBJ1-2; TRBD1 matches 12 bases. The CDR3 is 15 amino acids. Trimming at V came to 0 bases and at J to 7 bases, leaving 4 bases not matched to a gene. Germline V gene lookup returns CDR1 SGHKS and CDR2 YYEKEE (reference sequence). Complete variable domain (other parts from reference TRBV5-5 and TRBJ1-2): DAGVTQSPTHLIKTRGQQVTLRCSPISGHKSVSWYQQVLGQGPQFIFQYYEKEERGRGNFPDRFSARQFPNYSSELNVNALLLGDSALYLCASSLEGQGAFGYTFGSGTRLTVV.

The chain links TRBV4-2 to TRBJ2-1; a weak D match, TRBD2 (7 bases). The germline CDR1 and CDR2 sequences are LGHNA and YNFKEQ. Deletions cut 5 bases from V and 4 bases from J, with 15 bases between. CDR3 length: 15 amino acids. CDR3 DNA sequence: TGTGCCAGCAGCAAAGGGGGGGGGCGTTACAATGAGCAGTTCTTC. Protein sequence: CASSKGGGRYNEQFF.

This clone turned up a few times. The rearrangement links TRBV28 to TRBJ1-1, with 10 nucleotides matching TRBD1. Looked up from germline, CDR1 is MDHEN and CDR2 is SYDVKM. This CDR3 spans 15 amino acids. Germline trimming cut 7 bases from V and 3 bases from J; bases unmatched to any gene: 8. CDR3 nucleotides: TGTGCCAGCACCCCTCCGGGACAGGGGTACACTGAAGCTTTCTTT. Its protein is CASTPPGQGYTEAFF. The variable domain in full, with the rest retrieved from reference TRBV28 and TRBJ1-1, is DVKVTQSSRYLVKRTGEKVFLECVQDMDHENMFWYRQDPGLGLRLIYFSYDVKMKEKGDIPEGYSVSREKKERFSLILESASTNQTSMYLCASTPPGQGYTEAFFGQGTRLTVV.

This clone has more than one count but fewer than ten. The genes are TRBV6-5 and TRBJ1-3; a possible D gene is TRBD1 (6 bases). The length of the CDR3 is 14 residues. V was shortened by 6 bases and J by 2 bases, with 11 bases between the two germline ends. The germline V gene has CDR1 MNHEY and CDR2 SVGAGI. The CDR3 nucleotides read TGTGCCAGCAGGGACGGGACACCTGGAAACACCATATATTTT. This translates into CASRDGTPGNTIYF.

This chain connects TRBV7-9 to TRBJ2-5; perhaps TRBD2 as D (6 bases). The CDR3 totals 15 residues. The germline V gene has CDR1 SEHNR and CDR2 FQNEAQ (reference sequence). Trimming removed 5 bases from V and 2 bases from J, with 15 bases in between. The CDR3, as DNA: TGTGCCAGCAGCCCGAGGAGCGGGCTACAAGAGACCCAGTACTTC. Amino acids: CASSPRSGLQETQYF.